The present entry profiles one TCR beta chain with its context. Its antigen is unknown. The data stem from a study of identical twins. TCRdb re-analysed the 5' RACE reads in MiXCR, keeping a single row per CDR3 protein. The data show 240,000 or so distinct CDR3 sequences, roughly 7% seen once. Study-wide findings and caveats: Beta out-of-frame sequences showed weaker excess twin sharing. Models came in too low on out-of-frame TCR alpha sharing in monozygotic twins.

The same data also went into a second study, on yellow fever vaccine responses in identical twins. That source adds: Twins reportedly appeared to share part of their vaccine T cell response while keeping part individual.

This TCR derives from a young woman in good health. Sequencing used memory (CD45RO+) T cells sorted from blood.

In nucleotides, the CDR3 is TGTGCCACCAGTGACCCCGGCGGGGCAGATACGCAGTATTTT. Translated, it gives CATSDPGGADTQYF. This rearrangement joins TRBV24-1 to TRBJ2-3; weak D call: TRBD2 (6 bases). This CDR3 spans 14 amino acids. CDR1 is KGHDR and CDR2 is SFDVKD in the germline V gene. Trimming pared 4 bases from V and 4 bases from J, leaving 11 bases between.